This T cell receptor (beta chain) was profiled in a study of cytomegalovirus exposure and HLA in healthy donors. Study-level points and caveats: It was confirmed in vitro that a few of the CMV-associated chains were specific for CMV antigens. Productive rates of about 90% or about 30% were seen for most TCR beta V segments in an earlier analysis.

The CDR3 contains 14 residues. The germline V gene encodes CDR1 SGHAT and CDR2 FQNNGV. V lost 5 bases and J lost 1; bases outside the gene matches: 5. 60 Vbeta and 13 Jbeta primers were used in PCR. This table comes from immunoSEQ multiplex PCR, and its TCRdb copy is limited to in-frame clones, with some not included. The table lists approximately 190,000 clones, approximately 80% of them singletons. This clone was observed a handful of times. Antigen: not known. Sequencing was done on a sample of PBMCs. The clonotype was recovered from a woman in her 30s in good health and CMV-seronegative. The chain combines TRBV11-2 with TRBJ2-7, with 7 bases aligning to TRBD1. CDR3 DNA sequence: TGTGCCAGCAGCCTCCGGGACAGTTCCTACGAGCAGTACTTC. This codes for CASSLRDSSYEQYF.